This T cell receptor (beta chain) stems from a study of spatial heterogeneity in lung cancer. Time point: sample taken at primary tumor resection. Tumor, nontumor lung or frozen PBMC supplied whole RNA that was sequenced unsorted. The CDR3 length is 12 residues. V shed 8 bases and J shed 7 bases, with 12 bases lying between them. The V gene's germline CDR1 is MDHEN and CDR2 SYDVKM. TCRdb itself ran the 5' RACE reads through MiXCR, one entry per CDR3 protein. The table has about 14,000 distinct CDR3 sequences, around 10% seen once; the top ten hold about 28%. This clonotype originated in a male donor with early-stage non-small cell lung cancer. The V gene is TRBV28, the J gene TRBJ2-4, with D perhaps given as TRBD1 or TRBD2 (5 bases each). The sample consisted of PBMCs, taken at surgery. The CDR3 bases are TGTGCCAGCTGGGGGATGTCTAACATTCAGTACTTC. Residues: CASWGMSNIQYF.